Shown below are 20 T cell receptor beta chains from a single sample sequenced in a study of cytomegalovirus exposure and HLA in healthy donors. PCR was performed using 60 Vbeta and 13 Jbeta primers. Sequencing was performed with immunoSEQ multiplex PCR; in TCRdb, only in-frame clones are kept and a portion is missing. Of about 200,000 clones listed, around 75% are singletons. Sequencing was done on a sample of PBMCs. These receptor sequences come from a male donor in good health and CMV-seropositive.

This chain's CDR3 is CASSLIRAPYGYTF. CDR3 in DNA: TGTGCCAGCAGCCTCATCAGGGCCCCCTATGGCTACACCTTC. V is TRBV6-6 and J is TRBJ1-2; D perhaps matches TRBD1 (5 bases). V dropped 6 bases and J dropped 4 bases, with 15 bases sitting between them. Germline-derived CDR1 and CDR2 are MNHNY and SVGAGI (reference sequence). The CDR3 has 14 residues.

Concerning this clone: Other DNA sequences in this sample translate to the same CDR3. The genes are TRBV6-1 and TRBJ2-3; 11 bases map to TRBD2. Trimming removed 6 bases from V and 1 base from J; junction bases left unmatched: 3. The germline V gene has CDR1 MNHNS and CDR2 SASEGT. The CDR3 loop spans 15 amino acids. CDR3 DNA sequence: TGTGCCAGCAGGATGGGACTAGCGGGCACAGATACGCAGTATTTT. It translates to CASRMGLAGTDTQYF.

The V and J genes are TRBV9 and TRBJ2-3, with D hard to call. The CDR3 has 14 residues. Germline V gene lookup returns CDR1 SGDLS and CDR2 YYNGEE. V was clipped by 4 bases and J by 2 bases, with 11 bases between them. CDR3 DNA sequence: TGTGCCAGCAGCCTGGGCCTGACCACAGATACGCAGTATTTT. It yields the protein CASSLGLTTDTQYF.

The rearrangement links TRBV19 to TRBJ2-5; TRBD2 matches 7 bases. The CDR3 is made up of 13 amino acids. The trim removed 5 bases at V and 4 bases at J, leaving 4 bases unmatched. Germline-derived CDR1 and CDR2 are LNHDA and SQIVND (reference sequence). The CDR3 DNA sequence: TGTGCCAGTAGTGAAGTAGCGGGAGAGACCCAGTACTTC. It translates to CASSEVAGETQYF.

The chain has TRBV4-2 and TRBJ1-2; TRBD1 matches at 11 bases. Looked up from germline, CDR1 is LGHNA and CDR2 is YNFKEQ. The V segment lost 5 bases and the J segment 4 bases; nucleotides outside the gene matches: 3. The CDR3 has 14 amino acids. CDR3 loop: CASSGGTGGYGYTF. The CDR3 DNA reads as TGTGCCAGCAGCGGGGGGACAGGGGGCTATGGCTACACCTTC.

The chain joins TRBV19 to TRBJ1-1; 9 bases line up with TRBD1. The CDR3 runs to 19 residues. Germline V gene sequence: CDR1 LNHDA, CDR2 SQIVND (reference sequence). The V and J ends lost 1 base and 4 bases, in that order; junction bases with no gene match: 16. Here the CDR3 reads CASSIVGPTHRGRGTEAFF. The DNA of the CDR3 is TGTGCCAGTAGTATAGTAGGCCCGACTCACAGGGGGCGAGGCACTGAAGCTTTCTTT.

The chain is built from TRBV5-1 and TRBJ2-7; 8 bases align to TRBD1. V was clipped by 4 bases and J by 6 bases; unmatched bases: 12. CDR3 length: 15 residues. Germline V gives CDR1 SGHRS, CDR2 YFSETQ. The chain's CDR3 is CASSGSGTGRLEQYF. The DNA for the CDR3 is TGCGCCAGCAGCGGGTCCGGGACAGGAAGGCTCGAGCAGTACTTC.

The gene calls are TRBV7-2 and TRBJ2-3, with 10 bases lining up with TRBD2. CDR3 length equals 15 residues. V shed 5 bases and J 6 bases; nucleotides not matched to a gene: 8. Germline V lookup: CDR1 SGHTA, CDR2 FQGNSA. The CDR3 DNA follows: TGTGCCAGCAGCGTCTCTAGCGGGAGAGGGGATACGCAGTATTTT. Its protein is CASSVSSGRGDTQYF.

V gene TRBV5-1 combines with J gene TRBJ1-1, with unresolved D. The CDR3 is 14 residues long. V gave up 7 bases and J gave up 4 bases, with 17 bases separating them. Looked up from germline, CDR1 is SGHRS and CDR2 is YFSETQ. Here the CDR3 DNA reads TGCGCCAGCTCTCGCTTCGAGTCTGGCACTGAAGCTTTCTTT. This sequence encodes CASSRFESGTEAFF.

The chain carries TRBV4-1 and TRBJ1-5; D is unclear. Germline CDR1 and CDR2: MGHRA and YSYEKL. V was pared by 4 bases and J by 0 bases, with 10 bases between. This CDR3 is built from 15 residues. CDR3 region: CASSPWRDSNQPQHF. In DNA form, the CDR3 reads TGCGCCAGCAGCCCCTGGCGGGATAGCAATCAGCCCCAGCATTTT.

V usage is TRBV7-9 and J usage is TRBJ2-5, with D tentatively TRBD2 (6 bases). CDR1 and CDR2 (germline): SEHNR, FQNEAQ (reference sequence). The CDR3 covers 13 residues. V shed 5 bases and J shed 2 bases, with 9 bases lying between them. CDR3 nucleotides: TGTGCCAGCAGCCGGGGACTTCAAGAGACCCAGTACTTC. Encoded protein: CASSRGLQETQYF.

The genes are TRBV5-1 and TRBJ2-5, with 11 bases identical to TRBD2. CDR3 length: 18 residues. The V gene end was trimmed by 4 bases and the J gene end by 0 bases; junction bases not matched to a gene: 11. Germline V gives CDR1 SGHRS, CDR2 YFSETQ. Here the CDR3 DNA reads TGCGCCAGCAGCCCGGGGAGACTAGCGGGGTCGTACCAAGAGACCCAGTACTTC. Translation: CASSPGRLAGSYQETQYF.

The chain has TRBV7-9 and TRBJ2-2; D possibly corresponds to TRBD1 (6 bases). V lost 4 bases to trimming and J lost 3 bases, with 9 bases between them. Germline assignment: CDR1 SEHNR and CDR2 FQNEAQ (reference sequence). The CDR3 totals 14 residues. The CDR3 nucleotides read TGTGCCAGCAGCTGGGACATAGACACCGGGGAGCTGTTTTTT. Residues: CASSWDIDTGELFF.

The chain has TRBV2 and TRBJ2-1; 9 nucleotides agree with TRBD1. The CDR3 is 15 amino acids. Germline V gene sequence: CDR1 SNHLY, CDR2 FYNNEI. V lost 4 bases, J lost 2 bases, and 3 bases stayed unmatched. CDR3 loop: CASSGGQGPYNEQFF. The CDR3 DNA is TGTGCCAGCAGTGGAGGACAGGGGCCCTACAATGAGCAGTTCTTC.

V is TRBV7-2 and J is TRBJ2-4; TRBD1 matches at 11 bases. Germline-derived CDR1 and CDR2 are SGHTA and FQGNSA. V was clipped by 3 bases and J by 0 bases; unmatched bases: 4. The CDR3 has 17 amino acids. The CDR3 sequence is CASSFWDRGRAKNIQYF. Written as DNA, the CDR3 is TGTGCCAGCAGCTTCTGGGACAGGGGGAGAGCCAAAAACATTCAGTACTTC. The full variable domain, completed using reference TRBV7-2 and TRBJ2-4, is GAGVSQSPSNKVTEKGKDVELRCDPISGHTALYWYRQSLGQGLEFLIYFQGNSAPDKSGLPSDRFSAERTGGSVSTLTIQRTQQEDSAVYLCASSFWDRGRAKNIQYFGAGTRLSVL.

This clone was observed a few times. This chain connects TRBV27 to TRBJ2-1; 8 bases are a match to TRBD2. Germline V gives CDR1 MNHEY, CDR2 SMNVEV (reference sequence). This CDR3 region has 16 residues. V lost 0 bases to trimming and J lost 2 bases; unmatched junction nucleotides: 3. The CDR3 here is CASSLSRGATYNEQFF. The CDR3 region has the DNA TGTGCCAGCAGTTTATCGCGGGGGGCCACCTACAATGAGCAGTTCTTC.

The chain employs TRBV10-3 and TRBJ1-5, with TRBD1 matching over 8 bases. The germline gives CDR1 ENHRY, CDR2 SYGVKD. The CDR3 is made up of 15 amino acids. With V trimmed by 3 bases and J by 4 bases, 5 bases remained unmatched. The CDR3 bases are TGTGCCATCAGTGACGAGGACAGGGAAAATCAGCCCCAGCATTTT. Amino acids: CAISDEDRENQPQHF.

The V call is TRBV6-7, the J call TRBJ1-1; 8 nucleotides agree with TRBD1. TRBV6-7 is known as an ORF, though its function is uncertain. J was trimmed by 3 bases and V by 2 bases; bases with no gene match: 14. This CDR3 contains 18 residues. This CDR3 reads CASSYPSRTGWAHTEAFF. In DNA, the CDR3 is TGTGCCAGCAGTTACCCTTCCCGGACAGGGTGGGCCCACACTGAAGCTTTCTTT.

The V and J genes are TRBV6-5 and TRBJ2-7, with 7 bases that match TRBD2. The germline V gene has CDR1 MNHEY and CDR2 SVGAGI. After removal of 8 bases from V and 1 base from J, the junction contained 2 bases not matched to a gene. The CDR3 is made up of 12 amino acids. CDR3 loop: CASGRGSYEQYF. As DNA, the CDR3 is TGTGCCAGCGGGCGGGGGTCCTACGAGCAGTACTTC.

This clone was picked up one time. This chain joins TRBV5-1 and TRBJ2-1; TRBD1 agrees at 8 bases. Germline V gene sequence: CDR1 SGHRS, CDR2 YFSETQ. CDR3 length equals 17 residues. Germline trimming cut 4 bases from V and 0 bases from J; bases unmatched to any gene: 9. CDR3: CASSLQGAGGSYNEQFF. The CDR3 DNA reads as TGCGCCAGCAGCCTCCAGGGGGCGGGCGGCTCCTACAATGAGCAGTTCTTC.